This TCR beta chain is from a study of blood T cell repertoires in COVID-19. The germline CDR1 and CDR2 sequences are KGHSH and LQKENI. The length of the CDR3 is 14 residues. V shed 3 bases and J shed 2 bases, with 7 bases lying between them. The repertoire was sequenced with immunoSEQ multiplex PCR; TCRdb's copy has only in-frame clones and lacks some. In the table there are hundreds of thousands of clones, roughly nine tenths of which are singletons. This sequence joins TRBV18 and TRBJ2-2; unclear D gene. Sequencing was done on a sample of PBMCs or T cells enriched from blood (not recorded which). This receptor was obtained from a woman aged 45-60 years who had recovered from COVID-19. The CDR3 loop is CASSPSSNTGELFF. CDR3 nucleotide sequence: TGTGCCAGCTCACCGAGTTCTAACACCGGGGAGCTGTTTTTT.